Below, 3 T cell receptor beta chains from the same sample are listed, as sequenced in a study of vaccination and CD4 T cells after COVID-19. These receptors' antigens are unknown. As for treatment: roughly 11-day PBMC culture with coronavirus spike peptide pools or control peptides (ViraFEST assay). The Oncomine TCR Beta short-read assay was applied to DNA of cultured CD4+ T cells. TCRdb used MiXCR to reprocess the PCR reads, holding one entry per CDR3 protein. The sample lists some 3,500 distinct CDR3 sequences, around 40% occurring once. The sequencing sample was made of CD4+ T cells from blood, cultured in vitro. The receptors come from a human donor who had recovered from COVID-19.

This clonotype was seen more than once but under ten times. The gene calls are TRBV6-1 and TRBJ1-2, with 7 bases aligning to TRBD1. The CDR3 totals 17 residues. The V gene end was trimmed by 7 bases and the J gene end by 4 bases; junction bases not matched to a gene: 18. CDR1 MNHNS and CDR2 SASEGT come from the germline V gene. The DNA for the CDR3 is TGTGCCAGCACCCTAAGGGGGCGGGGGGGGCCCATCTATGGCTACACCTTC. Translation gives CASTLRGRGGPIYGYTF.

This clonotype has just a few counts. The gene calls are TRBV6-1 and TRBJ2-2; 7 bases are a match to TRBD1. From germline, CDR1 is MNHNS and CDR2 SASEGT. V lost 8 bases to trimming and J lost 6 bases; unmatched junction nucleotides: 6. The CDR3 spans 13 residues. The CDR3 bases are TGTGCCAGCCAGGGGGTCGGAGCCGGGGAGCTGTTTTTT. This encodes CASQGVGAGELFF.

V gene TRBV24-1 combines with J gene TRBJ1-2; TRBD1 aligns across 8 bases. Looked up from germline, CDR1 is KGHDR and CDR2 is SFDVKD. The CDR3 is made up of 20 amino acids. The trim removed 2 bases at V and 4 bases at J, leaving 20 bases unmatched. CDR3 loop: CATSDYRTAPTGDRGYGYTF. In DNA form, the CDR3 reads TGTGCCACCAGTGATTACCGGACCGCGCCGACAGGGGACCGTGGCTATGGCTACACCTTC.